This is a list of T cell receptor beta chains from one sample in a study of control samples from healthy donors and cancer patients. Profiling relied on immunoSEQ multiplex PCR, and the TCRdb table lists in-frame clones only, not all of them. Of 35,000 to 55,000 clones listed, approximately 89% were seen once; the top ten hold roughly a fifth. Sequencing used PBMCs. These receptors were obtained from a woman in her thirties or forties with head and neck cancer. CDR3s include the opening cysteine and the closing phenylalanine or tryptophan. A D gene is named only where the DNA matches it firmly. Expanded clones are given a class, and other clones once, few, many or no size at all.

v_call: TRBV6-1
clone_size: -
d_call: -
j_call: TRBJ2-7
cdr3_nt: TGTGCCACCCGAAGCGTGGCGGAGACCTACGAGCAGTACTTC
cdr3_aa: CATRSVAETYEQYF

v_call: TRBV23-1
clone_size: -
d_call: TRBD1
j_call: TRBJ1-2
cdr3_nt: TGCGCCAGCAGTCAATCCAGGACAGGGGGAACAACTACTAACTATGGCTACACCTTC
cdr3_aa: CASSQSRTGGTTTNYGYTF

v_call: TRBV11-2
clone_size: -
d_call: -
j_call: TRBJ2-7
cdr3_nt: TGTGCCAGCAGCTTAGGTCCAGGGAATACCTACGAGCAGTACTTC
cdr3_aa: CASSLGPGNTYEQYF

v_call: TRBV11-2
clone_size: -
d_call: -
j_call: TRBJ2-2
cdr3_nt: TGTGCCAGCAGGCAAGGACCGAACACCGGGGAGCTGTTTTTT
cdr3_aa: CASRQGPNTGELFF

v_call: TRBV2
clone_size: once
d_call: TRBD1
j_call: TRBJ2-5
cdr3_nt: TGTGCCAGCAGCCGGGACAGGGGGAAGACCCAGTACTTC
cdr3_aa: CASSRDRGKTQYF

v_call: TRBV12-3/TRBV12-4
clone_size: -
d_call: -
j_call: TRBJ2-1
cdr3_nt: TGTGCCAGCTCCCCGGGCACCGAGGGTGAGCAGTTCTTC
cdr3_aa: CASSPGTEGEQFF

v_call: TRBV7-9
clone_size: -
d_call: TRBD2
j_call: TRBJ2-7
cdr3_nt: TGTGCCAGCAGCCCTCCGCGGGGGGCGCGGAGTTACGAGCAGTACTTC
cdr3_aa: CASSPPRGARSYEQYF

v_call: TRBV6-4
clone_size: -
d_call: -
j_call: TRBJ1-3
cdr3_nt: TGTGCCAGCAGTGTTGGACACCCGAGCTCTGGAAACACCATATATTTT
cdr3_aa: CASSVGHPSSGNTIYF

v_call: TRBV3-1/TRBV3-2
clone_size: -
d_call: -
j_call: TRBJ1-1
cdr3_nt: TGTGCCAGCAGCCAGAGGGGCTTAATTAAAGCTTTCTTT
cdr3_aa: CASSQRGLIKAFF

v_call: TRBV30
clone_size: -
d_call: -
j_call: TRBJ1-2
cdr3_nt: TGTGCCTGGAGTCCGGGGGGGAAGGAGACCTATGGCTACACCTTC
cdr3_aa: CAWSPGGKETYGYTF

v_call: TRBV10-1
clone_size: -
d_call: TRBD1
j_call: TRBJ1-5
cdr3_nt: TGCGCCAGCAGAAGGTCCAGGGGGCAGCCCCAGCATTTT
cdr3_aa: CASRRSRGQPQHF

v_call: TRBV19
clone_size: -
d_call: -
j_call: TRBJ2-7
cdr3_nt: TGTGCCAGGCCCCGGGAACCTACGTTCGAGCAGTACTTC
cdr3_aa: CARPREPTFEQYF

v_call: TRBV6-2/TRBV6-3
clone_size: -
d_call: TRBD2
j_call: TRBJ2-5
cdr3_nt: TGTGCCAGCAGGCCTAGCGGGAGTCAAGAGACCCAGTACTTC
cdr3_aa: CASRPSGSQETQYF

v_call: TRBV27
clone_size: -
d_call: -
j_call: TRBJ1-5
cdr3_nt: TGTGCCAGTTCGGTTTGGGGGAATCAGCCCCAGCATTTT
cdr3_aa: CASSVWGNQPQHF

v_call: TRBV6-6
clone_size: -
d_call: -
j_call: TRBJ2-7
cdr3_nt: TGTGCCAGCAGGAGTTACGCGGGACCCTCCTACGAGCAGTACTTC
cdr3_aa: CASRSYAGPSYEQYF

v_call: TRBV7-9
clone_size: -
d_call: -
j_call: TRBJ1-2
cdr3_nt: TGTGCCAGCAGCTTAGGGGAGGGCCTTGGATATGGCTACACCTTC
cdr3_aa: CASSLGEGLGYGYTF

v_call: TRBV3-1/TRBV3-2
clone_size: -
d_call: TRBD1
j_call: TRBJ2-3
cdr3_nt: TGTGCCAGCACCGACACAGGGGTAGCAGATACGCAGTATTTT
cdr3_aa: CASTDTGVADTQYF

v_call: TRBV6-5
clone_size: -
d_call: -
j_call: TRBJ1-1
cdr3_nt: TGTGCCAGCACCTACCGGGGGCCCAGGACTGAAGCTTTCTTT
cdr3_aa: CASTYRGPRTEAFF

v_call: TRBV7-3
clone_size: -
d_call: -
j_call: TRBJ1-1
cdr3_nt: TGTGCCAGCAGCCTCACCTTGAACACTGAAGCTTTCTTT
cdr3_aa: CASSLTLNTEAFF

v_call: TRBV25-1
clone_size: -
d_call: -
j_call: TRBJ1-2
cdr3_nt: TGTGCCAGCAGTCCCCGGGACCCTCTCGCGCGAGGCTACACCTTC
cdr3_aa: CASSPRDPLARGYTF

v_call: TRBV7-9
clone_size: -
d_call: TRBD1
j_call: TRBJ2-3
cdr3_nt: TGTGCCAGCAGCTTATACGGACAGGGAGGAACAGATACGCAGTATTTT
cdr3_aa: CASSLYGQGGTDTQYF

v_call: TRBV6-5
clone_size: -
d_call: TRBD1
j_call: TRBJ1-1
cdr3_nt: TGTGCCAGCAGGGCTGACAGGGTCATGAACACTGAAGCTTTCTTT
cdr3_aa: CASRADRVMNTEAFF

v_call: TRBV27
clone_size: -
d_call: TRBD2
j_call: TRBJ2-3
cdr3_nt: TGTGCCAGCCGACTCGGTCGCCCAGGGAGGGGAGATACGCAGTATTTT
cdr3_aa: CASRLGRPGRGDTQYF

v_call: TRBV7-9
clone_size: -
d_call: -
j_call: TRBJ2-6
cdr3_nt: TGTGCCAGCAGCTTAGTAGTCGGGTCCGGGGCCAACGTCCTGACTTTC
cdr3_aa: CASSLVVGSGANVLTF

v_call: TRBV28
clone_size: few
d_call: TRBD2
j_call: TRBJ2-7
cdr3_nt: TGTGCCAGCAGTTTATGGCGGACTAGCGACCGGCTCAGCTCCTACGAGCAGTACTTC
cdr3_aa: CASSLWRTSDRLSSYEQYF

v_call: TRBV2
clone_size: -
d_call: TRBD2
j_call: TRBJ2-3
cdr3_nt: TGTGCCAGCAGTGAAGTTGGAGCGGGGGTAACGCAGTATTTT
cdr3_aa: CASSEVGAGVTQYF

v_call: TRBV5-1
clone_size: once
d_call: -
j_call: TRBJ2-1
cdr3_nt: TGCGCCAGCAGTTCAGATTCCCTGTCCCCGCCTGAGCAGTTCTTC
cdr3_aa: CASSSDSLSPPEQFF

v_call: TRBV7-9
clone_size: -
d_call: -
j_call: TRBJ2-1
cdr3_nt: TGTGCCAGCGATCTAGCGCCTACCTACAATGAGCAGTTCTTC
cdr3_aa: CASDLAPTYNEQFF

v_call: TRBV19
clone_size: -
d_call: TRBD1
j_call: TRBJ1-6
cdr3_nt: TGTGCCAGTCGGACAGGAACCACATCACCCCTCCACTTT
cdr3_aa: CASRTGTTSPLHF

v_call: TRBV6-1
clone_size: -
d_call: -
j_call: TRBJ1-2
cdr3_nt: TGTGCCAGCAGTGAGGGGGCCCGGGGCTACACCTTC
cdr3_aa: CASSEGARGYTF

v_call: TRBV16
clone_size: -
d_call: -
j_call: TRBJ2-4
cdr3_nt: TGTGCCAGCAGCCCTCACGGGGGGGGACAGGCCAAAAACATTCAGTACTTC
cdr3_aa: CASSPHGGGQAKNIQYF

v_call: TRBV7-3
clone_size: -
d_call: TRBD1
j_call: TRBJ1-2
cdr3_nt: TGTGCCAGCAGCTTAAACACAGGGGATGGCTACACCTTC
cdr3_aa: CASSLNTGDGYTF